The present entry profiles one T cell receptor (beta chain) with its context. Its specificity is unknown. These data belong to a study of cytomegalovirus exposure and HLA in healthy donors. The study, taken as a whole, reports: Clonal expansion, a later analysis showed, was greater in HLA-associated TCR beta chains than in equally common others. According to the study, roughly 160 TCR beta chains were cytomegalovirus-associated.

PCR amplification relied on 60 Vbeta primers (plus 13 Jbeta primers). Data came from immunoSEQ multiplex PCR; TCRdb stores just in-frame clones and leaves some out. This table holds about 190,000 clones, 75% to 90% found once. The CDR3 extends over 16 amino acids. J lost 3 bases, V lost 0 bases, and 5 bases had no gene match. Germline CDR1 SGHTA, CDR2 FQGNSA. Sequencing was performed on PBMCs. This clonotype was sampled from a man in his forties in good health and CMV-seropositive. V is TRBV7-2 and J is TRBJ2-5; 9 nucleotides align to TRBD2. The CDR3: CASSLASVAGEETQYF. The CDR3 bases are TGTGCCAGCAGCTTAGCTTCGGTAGCGGGGGAAGAGACCCAGTACTTC.